One sample yielded the 21 T cell receptor beta chains listed below, sequenced in a study of immune cell composition in non-small cell lung cancer. This table comes from immunoSEQ multiplex PCR, and its TCRdb copy is limited to in-frame clones, with some not included. Of 350 to 500 clones detected, about 71% appear once; the ten largest clones hold 15%. Normal lung sampling was at least 3 cm from the tumour, as distant as possible. Sequencing was performed on non-adjacent lung tissue. The source of these receptors is a human donor with non-small cell lung cancer.

The chain couples TRBV19 to TRBJ2-5; D gene ambiguous. V was cut by 5 bases and J by 4 bases, with 8 bases left in between. The length of the CDR3 is 12 residues. The germline CDR1 and CDR2 sequences are LNHDA and SQIVND (reference sequence). The CDR3 spells CASSPNSETQYF. In DNA form, the CDR3 reads TGTGCCAGTAGTCCCAATTCAGAGACCCAGTACTTC.

The chain combines TRBV5-1 with TRBJ2-3; 7 bases line up with TRBD2. From germline, CDR1 is SGHRS and CDR2 YFSETQ. J was trimmed by 1 base and V by 4 bases; bases with no gene match: 6. This CDR3 has 15 residues. The CDR3 DNA reads as TGCGCCAGCAGCCTCAGCGGGGCGGGCACAGATACGCAGTATTTT. Amino acid sequence: CASSLSGAGTDTQYF.

The genes are TRBV2 and TRBJ2-3; 7 positions match TRBD2. The V gene end was trimmed by 3 bases and the J gene end by 1 base; junction bases not matched to a gene: 4. CDR3 length equals 15 residues. Germline CDR1 SNHLY, CDR2 FYNNEI. CDR3 in amino acids: CASSDGRDRTDTQYF. The CDR3 nucleotides read TGTGCCAGCAGTGATGGGAGGGATCGCACAGATACGCAGTATTTT.

The chain has TRBV18 and TRBJ1-2, with D hard to call. This CDR3 is built from 13 residues. Germline CDR1 is KGHSH and CDR2 is LQKENI. The V gene lost 3 bases and the J gene lost 8 bases, with 13 bases spanning the gap. CDR3 amino acids: CASSPERSRGYTF. CDR3 nucleotide sequence: TGTGCCAGCTCACCGGAACGTTCCAGGGGCTACACCTTC. Based on the CDR3 plus reference TRBV18 and TRBJ1-2, the full variable domain is NAGVMQNPRHLVRRRGQEARLRCSPMKGHSHVYWYRQLPEEGLKFMVYLQKENIIDESGMPKERFSAEFPKEGPSILRIQQVVRGDSAAYFCASSPERSRGYTFGSGTRLTVV.

The chain combines TRBV5-4 with TRBJ2-5; D unclear. The CDR3 sequence is 15 residues long. Germline V gene data show CDR1 as SGHNT and CDR2 as YYREEE (reference sequence). V gave up 4 bases and J gave up 1 base, with 14 bases separating them. CDR3 coding DNA: TGTGCCAGCAGCAGGGCTGCTATCCCCCAAGAGACCCAGTACTTC. Translating it yields CASSRAAIPQETQYF.

The chain employs TRBV13 and TRBJ1-4, with 7 bases aligning to TRBD1. The V gene's germline CDR1 is PRHDT and CDR2 FYEKMQ (reference sequence). The CDR3 length is 16 residues. V was clipped by 4 bases and J by 7 bases; unmatched bases: 12. The CDR3 protein is CASSSSHQGGSEKLFF. CDR3 DNA: TGTGCCAGCAGCTCCTCGCATCAGGGGGGCTCTGAAAAACTGTTTTTT.

V is TRBV6-5 and J is TRBJ1-1, with no clear D. CDR1 and CDR2 (germline): MNHEY, SVGAGI. Between the trimmed V and J ends, which lost 2 bases and 9 bases, there was a span of 7 bases. The CDR3 has 11 residues. CDR3 residues: CASSYNQKAFF. CDR3 bases: TGTGCCAGCAGTTACAATCAAAAAGCTTTCTTT.

V gene TRBV18 combines with J gene TRBJ2-3, with 10 bases that match TRBD1. V was clipped by 4 bases and J by 3 bases; unmatched bases: 7. Germline-derived CDR1 and CDR2 are KGHSH and LQKENI. This CDR3 spans 16 amino acids. The CDR3 region has the DNA TGTGCCAGCTCACAGACAGGGGGCGTTTGGACAGATACGCAGTATTTT. Protein product: CASSQTGGVWTDTQYF.

This clone is hyperexpanded within its sample. This chain uses TRBV5-4 with TRBJ2-7, with 7 nucleotides matching TRBD1. The CDR3 sequence is 14 residues long. The V gene end was trimmed by 2 bases and the J gene end by 1 base; junction bases not matched to a gene: 3. Germline V CDR1 and CDR2: SGHNT, YYREEE (reference sequence). As DNA, the CDR3 is TGTGCCAGCAGCTTAAGGGGGCGATCCTACGAGCAGTACTTC. Amino acid sequence: CASSLRGRSYEQYF.

The rearrangement uses TRBV15 and TRBJ1-3; D gene uncertain. Germline CDR1 is LNHNV and CDR2 is YYDKDF (reference sequence). Deletions cut 1 base from V and 0 bases from J, with 13 bases between. CDR3 length: 17 amino acids. In nucleotides, the CDR3 is TGTGCCACCAGCAGAGGCGCAGAAAGACTCTCTGGAAACACCATATATTTT. It codes for CATSRGAERLSGNTIYF. The full variable domain, with the rest looked up from reference TRBV15 and TRBJ1-3, is DAMVIQNPRYQVTQFGKPVTLSCSQTLNHNVMYWYQQKSSQAPKLLFHYYDKDFNNEADTPDNFQSRRPNTSFCFLDIRSPGLGDTAMYLCATSRGAERLSGNTIYFGEGSWLTVV.

The chain links TRBV7-3 to TRBJ1-5, with no clear D. From germline, CDR1 is SGHTA and CDR2 FQGTGA. V was cut by 5 bases and J by 5 bases, with 16 bases left in between. This CDR3 is built from 15 residues. The CDR3 loop reads CASSPPLLVHQPQHF. The CDR3 DNA sequence: TGTGCCAGCAGCCCCCCCCTATTGGTGCATCAGCCCCAGCATTTT.

CDR3 residues: CASSFGPQRGYTF. The CDR3 DNA reads as TGTGCCAGCAGTTTTGGACCGCAGAGGGGCTACACCTTC. The chain combines TRBV28 with TRBJ1-2; D remains ambiguous. Germline CDR1 reads MDHEN; CDR2 reads SYDVKM. V was cut by 3 bases and J by 8 bases, with 13 bases left in between. CDR3 length: 13 amino acids.

The chain combines TRBV7-8 with TRBJ2-3; 8 positions match TRBD2. Germline lookup yields CDR1 SGHVS and CDR2 FQNEAQ. This CDR3 spans 15 amino acids. Trimming cost V 7 bases and J 2 bases; bases outside gene matches: 8. CDR3 amino acids: CASNRLAQTTDTQYF. The CDR3 coding sequence is TGTGCCAGCAACCGACTAGCGCAAACCACAGATACGCAGTATTTT.

This clone was detected a few times. The chain is built from TRBV7-9 and TRBJ1-2; 7 bases fit TRBD1. Losses at the gene ends were 5 bases for V and 7 bases for J; bases not matched to a gene: 10. CDR3 length: 14 amino acids. The germline V gene encodes CDR1 SEHNR and CDR2 FQNEAQ (reference sequence). The CDR3: CASSTGTAGGGYTF. The DNA of the CDR3 is TGTGCCAGCAGCACCGGGACAGCCGGCGGTGGCTACACCTTC.

Only a few counts were recorded for this clone. The gene calls are TRBV19 and TRBJ1-1, with no clear D. Germline V gene data show CDR1 as LNHDA and CDR2 as SQIVND (reference sequence). Trimming removed 3 bases from V and 1 base from J, with 21 bases in between. The CDR3 has 18 amino acids. The CDR3 coding sequence is TGTGCCAGTAGTATGACCCGTACCTTATCACGGGGGAACACTGAAGCTTTCTTT. Amino acid sequence: CASSMTRTLSRGNTEAFF.

CDR3 region: CASINRAGTSYEQYF. Here the CDR3 DNA reads TGTGCCAGCATCAACCGAGCCGGGACTAGCTACGAGCAGTACTTC. The chain couples TRBV6-6 to TRBJ2-7, with 8 bases aligning to TRBD2. Losses at the gene ends were 7 bases for V and 3 bases for J; bases not matched to a gene: 11. Germline CDR1 is MNHNY and CDR2 is SVGAGI (reference sequence). This CDR3 comprises 15 residues.

This clone was found once. The rearrangement joins TRBV7-9 to TRBJ2-3, with 7 bases matching TRBD1. The V segment lost 5 bases and the J segment 2 bases; nucleotides outside the gene matches: 4. Germline V gives CDR1 SEHNR, CDR2 FQNEAQ (reference sequence). This CDR3 is 14 amino acids long. CDR3 nucleotides: TGTGCCAGCAGCGGGACAGCTGACACAGATACGCAGTATTTT. Encoded protein: CASSGTADTDTQYF.

This sequence joins TRBV7-8 and TRBJ1-2, with D possibly TRBD1 on 6 matching bases. This CDR3 comprises 15 residues. Germline V gene lookup returns CDR1 SGHVS and CDR2 FQNEAQ. The V end was cut by 5 bases, the J end by 6 bases, with 19 bases between. CDR3 protein: CASSGRVQGIDGYTF. The CDR3 DNA follows: TGTGCCAGCAGCGGAAGGGTCCAGGGGATAGATGGCTACACCTTC.

The chain has TRBV15 and TRBJ1-5, with D tentatively TRBD1 (5 bases). Trimming left V 1 base short and J 5 bases short, with 9 bases between. Per germline, CDR1 LNHNV and CDR2 YYDKDF (reference sequence). The CDR3 has 14 amino acids. The CDR3 nucleotides are TGTGCCACCAGCAGAGGGGGAGGGGATCAGCCCCAGCATTTT. Amino acid sequence: CATSRGGGDQPQHF.

The V gene is TRBV19, the J gene TRBJ2-2; D is unresolved. Per germline, CDR1 LNHDA and CDR2 SQIVND (reference sequence). Trimming shortened V by 10 bases and J by 4 bases, and 13 bases separated the two germline ends. This CDR3 has 13 residues. CDR3: CATRARSTGELFF. DNA for the CDR3: TGTGCCACTAGGGCCCGGAGCACCGGGGAGCTGTTTTTT.

V and J are TRBV19 and TRBJ2-3, with D possibly TRBD1 on 6 matching bases. Germline V gives CDR1 LNHDA, CDR2 SQIVND (reference sequence). CDR3 length: 15 residues. V lost 1 base and J 3 bases, leaving 11 bases between the germline ends. CDR3 nucleotide sequence: TGTGCCAGTAGTATAGGCCAGGGACAAACAGATACGCAGTATTTT. It is translated as CASSIGQGQTDTQYF.